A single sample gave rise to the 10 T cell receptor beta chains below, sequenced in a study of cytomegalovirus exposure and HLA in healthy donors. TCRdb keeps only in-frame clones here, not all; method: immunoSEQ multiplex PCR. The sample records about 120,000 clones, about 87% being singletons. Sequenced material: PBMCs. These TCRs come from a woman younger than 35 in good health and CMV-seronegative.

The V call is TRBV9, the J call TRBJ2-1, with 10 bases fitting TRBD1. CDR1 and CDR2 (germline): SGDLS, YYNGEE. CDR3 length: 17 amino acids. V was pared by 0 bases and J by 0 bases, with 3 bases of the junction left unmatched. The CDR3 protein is CASSVGTGGSSYNEQFF. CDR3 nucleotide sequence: TGTGCCAGCAGCGTAGGGACAGGGGGGAGCTCCTACAATGAGCAGTTCTTC.

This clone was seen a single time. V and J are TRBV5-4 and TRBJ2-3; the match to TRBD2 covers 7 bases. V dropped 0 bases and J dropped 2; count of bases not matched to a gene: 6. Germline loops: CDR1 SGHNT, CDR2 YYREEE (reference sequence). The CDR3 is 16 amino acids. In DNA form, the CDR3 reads TGTGCCAGCAGCTTGGGGGGCGGGAGTTACACAGATACGCAGTATTTT. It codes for CASSLGGGSYTDTQYF.

The CDR3 protein is CTSSQDGHKPGNYNSPLHF. The CDR3 DNA reads TGCACCAGCAGCCAAGACGGTCATAAACCGGGAAATTATAATTCACCCCTCCACTTT. The chain carries TRBV1 and TRBJ1-6. TRBV1 counts as a pseudogene. The CDR3 contains 19 residues.

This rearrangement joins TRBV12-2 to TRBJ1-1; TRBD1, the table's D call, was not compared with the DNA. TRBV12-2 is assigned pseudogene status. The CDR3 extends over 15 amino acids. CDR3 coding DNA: TGTGCAAGTCGTCAGGACCGACAGGGTAACACTGAAGCTTTCTTT. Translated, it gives CASRQDRQGNTEAFF.

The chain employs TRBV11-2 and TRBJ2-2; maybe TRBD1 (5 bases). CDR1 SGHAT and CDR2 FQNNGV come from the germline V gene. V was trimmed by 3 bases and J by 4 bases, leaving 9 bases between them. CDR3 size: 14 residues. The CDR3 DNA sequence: TGTGCCAGCAGCTTTCCCGACAGCACCGGGGAGCTGTTTTTT. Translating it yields CASSFPDSTGELFF. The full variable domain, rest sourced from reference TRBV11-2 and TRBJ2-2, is EAGVAQSPRYKIIEKRQSVAFWCNPISGHATLYWYQQILGQGPKLLIQFQNNGVVDDSQLPKDRFSAERLKGVDSTLKIQPAKLEDSAVYLCASSFPDSTGELFFGEGSRLTVL.

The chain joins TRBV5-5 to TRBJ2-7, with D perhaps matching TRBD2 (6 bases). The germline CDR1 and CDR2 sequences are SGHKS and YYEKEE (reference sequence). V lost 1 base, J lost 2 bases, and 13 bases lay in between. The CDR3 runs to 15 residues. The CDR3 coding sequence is TGTGCCAGCAGCTTGTTTTTGGGACTCACCTACGAGCAGTACTTC. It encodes CASSLFLGLTYEQYF.

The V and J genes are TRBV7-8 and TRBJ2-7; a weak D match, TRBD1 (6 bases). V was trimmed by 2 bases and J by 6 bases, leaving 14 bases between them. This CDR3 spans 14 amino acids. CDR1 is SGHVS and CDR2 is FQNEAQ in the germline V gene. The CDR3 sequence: CASSLWPGVTEQYF. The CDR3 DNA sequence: TGTGCCAGCAGCTTATGGCCAGGGGTCACCGAGCAGTACTTC.

The CDR3, as DNA: TGTGCCAGCACGGGACAGTCTGACGAGCAGTACTTC. Protein sequence: CASTGQSDEQYF. The chain carries TRBV28 and TRBJ2-7; 7 positions match TRBD1. The V segment lost 7 bases and the J segment 5 bases; nucleotides outside the gene matches: 5. The germline V gene encodes CDR1 MDHEN and CDR2 SYDVKM. This CDR3 region has 12 residues.

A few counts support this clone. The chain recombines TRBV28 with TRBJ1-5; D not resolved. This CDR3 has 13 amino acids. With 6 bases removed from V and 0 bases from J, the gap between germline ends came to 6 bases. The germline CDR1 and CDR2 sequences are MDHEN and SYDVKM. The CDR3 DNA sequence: TGTGCCAGCAGGCAGGATAGCAATCAGCCCCAGCATTTT. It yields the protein CASRQDSNQPQHF.

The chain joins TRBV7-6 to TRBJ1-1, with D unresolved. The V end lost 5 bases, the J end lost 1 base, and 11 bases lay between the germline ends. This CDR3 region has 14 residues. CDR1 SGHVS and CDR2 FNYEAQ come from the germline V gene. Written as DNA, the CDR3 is TGTGCCAGCAGCCTCACACAGCAGAACACTGAAGCTTTCTTT. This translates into CASSLTQQNTEAFF.